These 5 T cell receptor beta chains came from one sample sequenced in a study of CD8 T cells in Susac syndrome. cDNA came from roughly 0.53 to 1 ug RNA primed by random hexamers. TCRdb used MiXCR to reprocess the immunoSEQ multiplex PCR reads, holding one entry per CDR3 protein. Of roughly 89,000 distinct CDR3 sequences listed, 90% to 97% are singletons. The sequencing input was CD8+ T cells from PBMCs. Every receptor here comes from a human donor with Susac syndrome.

This sequence joins TRBV18 and TRBJ2-5, with D perhaps given as TRBD1 or TRBD2 (5 bases each). The CDR3 is made up of 14 amino acids. Between the trimmed V and J ends, which lost 1 base and 0 bases, there was a span of 6 bases. Germline V gene sequence: CDR1 KGHSH, CDR2 LQKENI. The CDR3 nucleotides are TGTGCCAGCTCACCACGGGGGTACCAAGAGACCCAGTACTTC. Its protein product is CASSPRGYQETQYF. Using reference TRBV18 and TRBJ2-5 for the parts outside the CDR3, the full variable domain is NAGVMQNPRHLVRRRGQEARLRCSPMKGHSHVYWYRQLPEEGLKFMVYLQKENIIDESGMPKERFSAEFPKEGPSILRIQQVVRGDSAAYFCASSPRGYQETQYFGPGTRLLVL.

V is TRBV5-1 and J is TRBJ2-1; D uncertain. The CDR3 totals 13 residues. V was shortened by 4 bases and J by 9 bases, with 14 bases between the two germline ends. Germline CDR1 reads SGHRS; CDR2 reads YFSETQ. CDR3 sequence reads: CASSLSDGGEQFF. For the CDR3, the DNA is TGCGCCAGCAGCCTCTCGGACGGTGGTGAGCAGTTCTTC. The entire variable domain, with the rest obtained from reference TRBV5-1 and TRBJ2-1, is as follows: KAGVTQTPRYLIKTRGQQVTLSCSPISGHRSVSWYQQTPGQGLQFLFEYFSETQRNKGNFPGRFSGRQFSNSRSEMNVSTLELGDSALYLCASSLSDGGEQFFGPGTRLTVL.

The chain uses TRBV28 and TRBJ1-5, with D possibly TRBD1 on 5 matching bases. The CDR3 length is 14 residues. The V end was cut by 2 bases, the J end by 5 bases, with 10 bases between. Germline V gene sequence: CDR1 MDHEN, CDR2 SYDVKM. The CDR3 spells CASSLRQGDQPQHF. CDR3 bases: TGTGCCAGCAGTTTAAGGCAGGGAGATCAGCCCCAGCATTTT. Looking up the rest from reference TRBV28 and TRBJ1-5 gives the full variable domain: DVKVTQSSRYLVKRTGEKVFLECVQDMDHENMFWYRQDPGLGLRLIYFSYDVKMKEKGDIPEGYSVSREKKERFSLILESASTNQTSMYLCASSLRQGDQPQHFGDGTRLSIL.

The chain recombines TRBV29-1 with TRBJ2-7; possible D gene TRBD2, 6 bases. The germline V and J ends were trimmed by 4 bases and 1 base, with 14 bases remaining between them. The CDR3 runs 14 residues. The germline V gene encodes CDR1 SQVTM and CDR2 ANQGSEA. Here the CDR3 reads CSVGGDGASYEQYF. The DNA for the CDR3 is TGCAGCGTTGGGGGGGACGGAGCGTCCTACGAGCAGTACTTC.

The CDR3 nucleotides read TGTGCCAGCGGGGGATGGAATAACGCGAACACCGGGGAGCTGTTTTTT. This translates into CASGGWNNANTGELFF. J is TRBJ2-2 and V is TRBV2; TRBD1 or TRBD2 may be the D gene (5 bases each). The CDR3 covers 16 residues. The germline CDR1 and CDR2 sequences are SNHLY and FYNNEI. Trimming stripped 8 bases from V and 0 bases from J, with 16 bases between.